This is a list of T cell receptor beta chains from one sample in a study of technical replicates of blood from a few donors. The method was immunoSEQ multiplex PCR; TCRdb's version includes in-frame clones alone and lacks a portion of them. This sample has some 68,000 clones, with approximately 92% found just once. Specimen: T cells isolated from PBMCs. Receptors were obtained from a human donor in good health. CDR3s include the opening cysteine and the closing phenylalanine or tryptophan.

>TRBJ2-7|TRBV9
CASSVDGDRGNEQYF
>TRBJ2-1|TRBV19
CASSTLVYNEQFF
>TRBJ2-5|TRBV19
CASSINRGETQYF
>TRBJ1-2|TRBV30
CAWMDKFSYTF
>TRBJ2-7|TRBV5-1
CASSPGRGSSYEQYF
>TRBJ1-1|TRBV7-3
CASSLEWYGTGTNTEAFF
>TRBJ2-7|TRBV9
CASSPGQDNREQYF
>TRBJ1-5|TRBV28
CASSLHLQGQPQHF
>TRBJ2-7|TRBV9
CASSPRLAGGEQYF
>TRBJ1-1|TRBV6-1
CASSRTGLTEAFF
>TRBJ2-1|TRBV2
CASSDRLASNNEQFF
>TRBJ2-7|TRBV7-8
CASSLIVGTNEQYF
>TRBJ1-5|TRBV27
CASRGFWGPPGQPQHF